Listed below are T cell receptor beta chains from one sample, sequenced in a study of blood T cell repertoires in COVID-19. Repertoires were generated with immunoSEQ multiplex PCR, while TCRdb's copy carries only in-frame clones and drops some. Altogether under 20,000 clones are present, roughly 75% being singletons, with the ten largest covering about 20%. The material sequenced was peripheral blood. These receptors were taken from a man aged 60 to 75 with active or convalescent COVID-19. Both conserved end residues are part of each CDR3. Fields, in order: D gene, V gene, J gene, clone size, CDR3 DNA, CDR3 protein. A D gene is named only where the DNA matches it firmly. Clone sizes are given selectively: once, few, many, or a class where the clone is expanded.

TRBD1	TRBV28	TRBJ2-3	NA	TGTGCCAGCAGTCCGGAGGGGACAGGGAGGCAGGGCACGCAGTATTTT	CASSPEGTGRQGTQYF
TRBD2	TRBV5-1	TRBJ2-3	NA	TGCGCCAGCAGCTTGGCCACGGGGACTACGACAGATACGCAGTATTTT	CASSLATGTTTDTQYF
NA	TRBV9	TRBJ2-5	NA	TGTGCCAGCAATGCCCAGGGGCAGTACCAAGAGACCCAGTACTTC	CASNAQGQYQETQYF
TRBD2	TRBV30	TRBJ2-2	NA	TGTGCCTGGAGAAGCGGGGGGGCGAACACCGGGGAGCTGTTTTTT	CAWRSGGANTGELFF
NA	TRBV12-3/TRBV12-4	TRBJ2-7	NA	TGTGCCAGCAGTTTGGGCAGTTTCGAGCAGTACTTC	CASSLGSFEQYF
TRBD1	TRBV6-5	TRBJ1-5	NA	TGTGCCAGCAGTTCCAATTCCGACAGGGGGCTTCAGCCCCAGCATTTT	CASSSNSDRGLQPQHF
NA	TRBV5-5	TRBJ1-1	NA	TGTGCCAGCAGCTCGACAGAGATGAACACTGAAGCTTTCTTT	CASSSTEMNTEAFF
TRBD2	TRBV3-1/TRBV3-2	TRBJ2-1	NA	TGTGCCAGCAGCCAAGGAGAGCTAGCGGCCTACAATGAGCAGTTCTTC	CASSQGELAAYNEQFF
NA	TRBV29-1	TRBJ2-1	NA	TGCAGCGCCGAGGGAACTAGTACCTACAATGAGCAGTTCTTC	CSAEGTSTYNEQFF
NA	TRBV6-6	TRBJ1-1	NA	TGTGCCAGCAGTTACTCCCTCGGGGTCTACCCTGAAGCTTTCTTT	CASSYSLGVYPEAFF
NA	TRBV7-9	TRBJ2-3	NA	TGTGCCAGCAGCTTTCCCGCTGGGAAGGCGGCGAGGGCAGATACGCAGTATTTT	CASSFPAGKAARADTQYF
TRBD1	TRBV19	TRBJ1-1	NA	TGTGCCAGTAGACCACGGACAGGGTGGGGTGGTATCACTGAAGCTTTCTTT	CASRPRTGWGGITEAFF
NA	TRBV20-1	TRBJ1-2	NA	TGCAGTGCTCGTGCCCCCACAGGCTACCGCGGCTACACCTTC	CSARAPTGYRGYTF
NA	TRBV21-1	TRBJ2-1	NA	TGTGCCAGCAGCAAAGTCTCGGGACACACCTACAATGAGCAGTTCTTC	CASSKVSGHTYNEQFF
TRBD1	TRBV30	TRBJ1-4	NA	TGTGCCTGGAACAGGGGAGGAAAAACAGAAAAACTGTTTTTT	CAWNRGGKTEKLFF
NA	TRBV29-1	TRBJ1-1	once	TGCAGCGGAGTAAGGGGCTCGGGTTTTGCTGAAGCTTTCTTT	CSGVRGSGFAEAFF
TRBD1	TRBV29-1	TRBJ2-7	NA	TGCAGCTCACTAGGGGGGACAGGGAACTACGAGCAGTACTTC	CSSLGGTGNYEQYF
TRBD1	TRBV28	TRBJ2-7	NA	TGTGCCAGCAGTCTCACAGGGGATATCTCCTACGAGCAGTACTTC	CASSLTGDISYEQYF
NA	TRBV7-3	TRBJ1-1	NA	TGTGCCAGCAGCGTGACACTGAACACTGAAGCTTTCTTT	CASSVTLNTEAFF
NA	TRBV5-1	TRBJ2-3	once	TGCGCCAGCAGCTTGGCCACAGAGGGAGATACGCAGTATTTT	CASSLATEGDTQYF
TRBD2	TRBV7-9	TRBJ2-7	NA	TGTGCCAGCAGCCGACTAGCGGGAGGGACCAAATCCTACGAGCAGTACTTC	CASSRLAGGTKSYEQYF
NA	TRBV29-1	TRBJ1-1	NA	TGCAGCGCGCGGTGGTCCACTGAAGCTTTCTTT	CSARWSTEAFF
TRBD2	TRBV4-1	TRBJ2-3	NA	TGCGCCAGCGGATTTCTAGCGGGGGCCACAGATACGCAGTATTTT	CASGFLAGATDTQYF
NA	TRBV30	TRBJ1-2	NA	TGTGCCTGGAGTAACTACAGGGCGGATGGCTACACCTTC	CAWSNYRADGYTF